This TCR beta chain was found in a study of blood T cell repertoires in COVID-19. Only in-frame clones appear in the TCRdb table, and some are missing; sequencing was by immunoSEQ multiplex PCR. The sample shows roughly 670,000 clones, 75% to 90% of them seen only once. Germline loops: CDR1 SGHTA, CDR2 FQGNSA. The CDR3 totals 17 residues. The junction had 12 bases not matched to a gene; V was cut back by 2 bases and J by 5 bases. The sample was peripheral blood. This clonotype originated in a woman between 18 and 29 years old with acute or convalescent COVID-19. The chain couples TRBV7-2 to TRBJ2-7; TRBD1 agrees at 10 bases. Written as DNA, the CDR3 is TGTGCCAGCAGCTTACCCTCATTAGACAGGGGGCACCACGAGCAGTACTTC. This encodes CASSLPSLDRGHHEQYF. The whole variable domain, remainder taken from reference TRBV7-2 and TRBJ2-7, is GAGVSQSPSNKVTEKGKDVELRCDPISGHTALYWYRQSLGQGLEFLIYFQGNSAPDKSGLPSDRFSAERTGGSVSTLTIQRTQQEDSAVYLCASSLPSLDRGHHEQYFGPGTRLTVT.